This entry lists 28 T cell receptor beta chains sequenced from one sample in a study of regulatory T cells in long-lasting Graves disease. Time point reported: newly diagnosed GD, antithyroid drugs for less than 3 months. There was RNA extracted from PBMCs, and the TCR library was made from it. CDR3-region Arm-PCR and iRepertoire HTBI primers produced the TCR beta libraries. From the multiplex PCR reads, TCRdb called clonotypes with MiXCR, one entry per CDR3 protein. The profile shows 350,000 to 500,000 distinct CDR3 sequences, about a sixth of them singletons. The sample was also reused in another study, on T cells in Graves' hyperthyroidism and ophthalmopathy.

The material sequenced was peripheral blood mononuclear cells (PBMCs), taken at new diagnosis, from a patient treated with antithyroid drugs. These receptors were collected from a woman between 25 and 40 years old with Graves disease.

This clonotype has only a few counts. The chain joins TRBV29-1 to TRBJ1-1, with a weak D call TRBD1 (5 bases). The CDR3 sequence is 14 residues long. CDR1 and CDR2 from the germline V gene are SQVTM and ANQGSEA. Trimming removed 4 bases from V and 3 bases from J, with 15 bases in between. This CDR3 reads CSVVGGSWDTEAFF. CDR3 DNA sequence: TGCAGCGTTGTGGGGGGGAGCTGGGACACTGAAGCTTTCTTT. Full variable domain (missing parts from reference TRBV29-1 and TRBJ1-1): SAVISQKPSRDICQRGTSLTIQCQVDSQVTMMFWYRQQPGQSLTLIATANQGSEATYESGFVIDKFPISRPNLTFSTLTVSNMSPEDSSIYLCSVVGGSWDTEAFFGQGTRLTVV.

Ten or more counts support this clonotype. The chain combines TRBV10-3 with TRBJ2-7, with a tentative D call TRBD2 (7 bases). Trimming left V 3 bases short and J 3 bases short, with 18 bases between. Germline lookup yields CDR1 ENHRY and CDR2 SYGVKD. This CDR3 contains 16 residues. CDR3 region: CAISDRGAGEGYEQYF. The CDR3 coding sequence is TGTGCCATCAGTGACCGGGGGGCAGGGGAGGGCTACGAGCAGTACTTC.

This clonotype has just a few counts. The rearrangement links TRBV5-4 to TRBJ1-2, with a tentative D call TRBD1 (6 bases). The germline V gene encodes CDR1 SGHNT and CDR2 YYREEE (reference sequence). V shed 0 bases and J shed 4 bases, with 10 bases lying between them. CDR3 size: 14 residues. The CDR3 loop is CASSLVQGGYGYTF. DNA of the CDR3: TGTGCCAGCAGCTTGGTACAGGGTGGCTATGGCTACACCTTC.

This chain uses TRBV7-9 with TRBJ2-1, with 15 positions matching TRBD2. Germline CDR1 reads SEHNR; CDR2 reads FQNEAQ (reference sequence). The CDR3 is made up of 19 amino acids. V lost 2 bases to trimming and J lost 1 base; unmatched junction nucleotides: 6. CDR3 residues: CASSLSGLAGGRSYNEQFF. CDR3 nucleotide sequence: TGTGCCAGCAGCTTATCGGGACTAGCGGGAGGAAGGTCCTACAATGAGCAGTTCTTC.

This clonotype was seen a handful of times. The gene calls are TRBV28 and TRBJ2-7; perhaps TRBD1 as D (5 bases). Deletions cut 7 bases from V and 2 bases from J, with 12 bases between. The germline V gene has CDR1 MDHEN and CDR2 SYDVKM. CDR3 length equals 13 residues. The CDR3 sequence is CASTTDTPYEQYF. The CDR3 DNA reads TGTGCCAGCACTACGGACACCCCCTACGAGCAGTACTTC.

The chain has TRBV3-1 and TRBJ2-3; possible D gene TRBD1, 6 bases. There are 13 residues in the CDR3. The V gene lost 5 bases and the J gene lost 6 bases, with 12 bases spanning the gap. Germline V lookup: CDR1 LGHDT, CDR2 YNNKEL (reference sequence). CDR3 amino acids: CASSDRRGDTQYF. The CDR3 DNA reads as TGTGCCAGCAGCGACCGCAGGGGTGATACGCAGTATTTT.

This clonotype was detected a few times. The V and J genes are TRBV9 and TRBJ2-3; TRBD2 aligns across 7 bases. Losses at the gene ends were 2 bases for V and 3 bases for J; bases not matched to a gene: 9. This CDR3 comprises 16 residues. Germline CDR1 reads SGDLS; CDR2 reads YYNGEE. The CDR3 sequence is CASSVRREGMTDTQYF. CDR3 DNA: TGTGCCAGCAGCGTTAGGAGGGAGGGAATGACAGATACGCAGTATTTT.

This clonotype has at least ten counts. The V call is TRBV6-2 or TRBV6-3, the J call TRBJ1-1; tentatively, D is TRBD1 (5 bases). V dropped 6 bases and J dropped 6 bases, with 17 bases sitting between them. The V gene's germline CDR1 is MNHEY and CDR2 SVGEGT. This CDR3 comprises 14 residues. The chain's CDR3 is CASRRGYSIAEAFF. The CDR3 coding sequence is TGTGCCAGCAGAAGGGGATATTCAATCGCTGAAGCTTTCTTT.

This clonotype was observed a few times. CDR3 protein: CASSLKGIMHGYTF. DNA of the CDR3: TGTGCCAGCAGCTTAAAGGGGATTATGCATGGCTACACCTTC. V gene TRBV7-9 combines with J gene TRBJ1-2; perhaps TRBD1 as D (5 bases). CDR3 length: 14 residues. Germline values: CDR1 SEHNR, CDR2 FQNEAQ (reference sequence). With 2 bases removed from V and 6 bases from J, the gap between germline ends came to 13 bases.

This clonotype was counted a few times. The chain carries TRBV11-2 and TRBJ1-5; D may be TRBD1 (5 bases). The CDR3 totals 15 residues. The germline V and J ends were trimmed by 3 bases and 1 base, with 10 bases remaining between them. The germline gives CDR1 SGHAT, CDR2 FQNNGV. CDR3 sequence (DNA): TGTGCCAGCAGCTTTCTGGGGGGAAGCAATCAGCCCCAGCATTTT. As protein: CASSFLGGSNQPQHF.

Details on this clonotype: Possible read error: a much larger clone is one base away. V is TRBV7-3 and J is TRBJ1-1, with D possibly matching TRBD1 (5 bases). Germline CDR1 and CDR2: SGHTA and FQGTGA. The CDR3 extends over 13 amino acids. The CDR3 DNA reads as TGTGTCAGCAGCGGGGGAATGAACACTGAAGCTTTCTTT. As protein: CVSSGGMNTEAFF.

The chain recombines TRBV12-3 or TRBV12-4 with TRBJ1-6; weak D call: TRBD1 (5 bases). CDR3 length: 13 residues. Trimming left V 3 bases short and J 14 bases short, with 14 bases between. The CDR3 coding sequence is TGTGCCAGCAGTTTTGGGGGGTCACGGGCCCTCCACTTT. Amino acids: CASSFGGSRALHF.

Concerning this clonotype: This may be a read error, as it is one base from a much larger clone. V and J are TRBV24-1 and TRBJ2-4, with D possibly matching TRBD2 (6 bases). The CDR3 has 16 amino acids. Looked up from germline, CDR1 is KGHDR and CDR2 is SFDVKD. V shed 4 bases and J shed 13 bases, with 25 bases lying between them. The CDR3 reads CATSDPWGDRGNEQYF. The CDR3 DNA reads TGTGCCACCAGTGACCCCTGGGGGGACCGAGGTAATGAGCAGTACTTC.

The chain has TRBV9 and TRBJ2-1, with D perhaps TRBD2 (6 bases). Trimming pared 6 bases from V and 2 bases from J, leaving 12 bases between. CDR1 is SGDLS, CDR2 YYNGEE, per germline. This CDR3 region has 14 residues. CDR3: CASTAGSPYNEQFF. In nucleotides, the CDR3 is TGTGCCAGCACCGCGGGGAGCCCCTACAATGAGCAGTTCTTC.

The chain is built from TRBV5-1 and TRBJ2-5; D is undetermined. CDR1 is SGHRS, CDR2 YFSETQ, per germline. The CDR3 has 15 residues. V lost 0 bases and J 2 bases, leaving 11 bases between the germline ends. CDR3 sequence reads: CASSLAERNQETQYF. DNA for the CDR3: TGCGCCAGCAGCTTGGCCGAAAGGAATCAAGAGACCCAGTACTTC.

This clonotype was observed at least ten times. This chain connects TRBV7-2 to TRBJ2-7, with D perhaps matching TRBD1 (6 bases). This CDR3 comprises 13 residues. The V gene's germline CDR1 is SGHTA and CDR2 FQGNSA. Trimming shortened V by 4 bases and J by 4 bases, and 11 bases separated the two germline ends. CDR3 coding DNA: TGTGCCAGCAGCTCGGCGCAGGGGTACGAGCAGTACTTC. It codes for CASSSAQGYEQYF.

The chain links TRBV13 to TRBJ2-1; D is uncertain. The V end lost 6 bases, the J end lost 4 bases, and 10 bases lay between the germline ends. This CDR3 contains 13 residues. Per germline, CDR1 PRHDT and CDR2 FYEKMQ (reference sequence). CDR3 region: CASRRETYNEQFF. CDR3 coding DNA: TGTGCCAGCAGAAGAGAGACTTACAATGAGCAGTTCTTC.

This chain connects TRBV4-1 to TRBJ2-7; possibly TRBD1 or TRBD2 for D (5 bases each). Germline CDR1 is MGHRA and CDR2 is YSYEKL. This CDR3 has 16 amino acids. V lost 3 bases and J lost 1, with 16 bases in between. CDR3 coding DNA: TGCGCCAGCAGCCAGGGATCCGACAGACTATCCTACGAGCAGTACTTC. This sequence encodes CASSQGSDRLSYEQYF.

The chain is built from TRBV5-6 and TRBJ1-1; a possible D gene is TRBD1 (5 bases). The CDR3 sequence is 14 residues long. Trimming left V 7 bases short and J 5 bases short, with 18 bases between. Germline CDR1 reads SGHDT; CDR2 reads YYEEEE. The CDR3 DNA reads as TGTGCCAGCCGAGAGGCAGGGCGGGGGACTGAAGCTTTCTTT. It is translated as CASREAGRGTEAFF.

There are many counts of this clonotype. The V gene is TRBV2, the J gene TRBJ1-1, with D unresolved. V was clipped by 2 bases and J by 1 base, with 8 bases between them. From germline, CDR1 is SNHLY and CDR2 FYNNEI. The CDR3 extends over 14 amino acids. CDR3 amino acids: CASSERSGNTEAFF. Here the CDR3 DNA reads TGTGCCAGCAGTGAAAGGAGTGGGAACACTGAAGCTTTCTTT.

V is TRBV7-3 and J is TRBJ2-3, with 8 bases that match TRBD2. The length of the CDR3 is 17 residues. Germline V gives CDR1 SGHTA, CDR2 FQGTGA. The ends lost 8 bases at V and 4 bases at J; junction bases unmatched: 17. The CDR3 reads CASLGSKAGEGADTQYF. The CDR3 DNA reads TGTGCCAGCCTCGGTTCTAAAGCGGGAGAAGGGGCAGATACGCAGTATTTT.

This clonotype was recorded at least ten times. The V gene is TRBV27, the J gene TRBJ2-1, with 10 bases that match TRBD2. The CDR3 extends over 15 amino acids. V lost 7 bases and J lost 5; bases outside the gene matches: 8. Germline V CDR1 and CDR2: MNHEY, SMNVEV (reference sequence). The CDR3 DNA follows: TGTGCCAGCACCAGCGGGGGGGCACAGAACAATGAGCAGTTCTTC. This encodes CASTSGGAQNNEQFF.

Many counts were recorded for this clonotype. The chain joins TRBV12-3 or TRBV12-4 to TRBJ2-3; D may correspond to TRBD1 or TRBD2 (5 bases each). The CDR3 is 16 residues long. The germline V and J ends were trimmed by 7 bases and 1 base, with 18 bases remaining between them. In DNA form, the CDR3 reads TGTGCCAGCACCCGGGGCGGCGCGACGGGCACAGATACGCAGTATTTT. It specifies CASTRGGATGTDTQYF.

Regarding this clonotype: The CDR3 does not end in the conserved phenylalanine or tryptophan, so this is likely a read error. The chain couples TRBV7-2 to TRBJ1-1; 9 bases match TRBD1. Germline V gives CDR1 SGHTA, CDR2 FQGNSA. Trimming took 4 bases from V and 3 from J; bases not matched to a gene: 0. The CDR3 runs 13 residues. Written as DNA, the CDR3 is TGTGCCAGCAGCTGGACAGGGGACACTGAAGCTTTCTCT. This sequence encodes CASSWTGDTEAFS.

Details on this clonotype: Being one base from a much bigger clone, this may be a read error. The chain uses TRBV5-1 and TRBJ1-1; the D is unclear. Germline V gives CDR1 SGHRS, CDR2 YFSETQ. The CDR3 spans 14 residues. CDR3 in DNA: TGCGCCAGCAGCTTGATCCTAGGGAACACTGAAGGTTTCTTT. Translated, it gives CASSLILGNTEGFF.

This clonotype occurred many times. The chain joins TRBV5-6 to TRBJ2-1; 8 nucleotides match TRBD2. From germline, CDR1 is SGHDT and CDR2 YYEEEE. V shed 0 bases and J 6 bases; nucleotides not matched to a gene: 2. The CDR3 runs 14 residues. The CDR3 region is CASSLAGTSNEQFF. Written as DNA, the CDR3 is TGTGCCAGCAGCTTGGCCGGGACTAGCAATGAGCAGTTCTTC.

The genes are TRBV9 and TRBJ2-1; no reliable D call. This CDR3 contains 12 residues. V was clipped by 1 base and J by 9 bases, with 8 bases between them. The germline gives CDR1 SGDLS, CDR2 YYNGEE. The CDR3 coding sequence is TGTGCCAGCAGCGTATCGACCTCTGAGCAGTTCTTC. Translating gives CASSVSTSEQFF. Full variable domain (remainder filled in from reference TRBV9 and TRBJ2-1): DSGVTQTPKHLITATGQRVTLRCSPRSGDLSVYWYQQSLDQGLQFLIQYYNGEERAKGNILERFSAQQFPDLHSELNLSSLELGDSALYFCASSVSTSEQFFGPGTRLTVL.

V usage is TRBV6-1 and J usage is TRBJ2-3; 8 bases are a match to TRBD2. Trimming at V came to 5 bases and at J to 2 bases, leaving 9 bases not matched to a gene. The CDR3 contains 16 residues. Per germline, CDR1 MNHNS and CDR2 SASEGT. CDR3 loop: CASSTPSSGHTDTQYF. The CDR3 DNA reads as TGTGCCAGCAGTACCCCCTCTAGCGGGCACACAGATACGCAGTATTTT.